Only a few counts were recorded for the clone carrying this T cell receptor beta chain. Its matching antigen is unknown. The length of the CDR3 is 12 residues. Germline V lookup: CDR1 LGHDT, CDR2 YNNKEL (reference sequence). Trimming took off 2 bases at V and 5 bases at J, with 3 bases between the two ends. The assay was immunoSEQ multiplex PCR, and TCRdb's table has in-frame clones only and misses some. This sample has over 45,000 clones, with 70% to 80% found just once. Culture lasted 10 days before CD4+ T cell isolation. This entry belongs to a study of vaccination effects on CD4 cells after COVID-19.

This receptor was identified in a human donor who received a COVID-19 vaccine. The chain combines TRBV3-1 (or the pseudogene TRBV3-2) with TRBJ2-2; no definite D call. This material consisted of CD4+ T cells from PBMCs cultured without peptide, taken before COVID-19 vaccination. The chain's CDR3 is CASSQRTGELFF. CDR3 coding DNA: TGTGCCAGCAGCCAACGAACCGGGGAGCTGTTTTTT.